Listed below are T cell receptor beta chains from one sample, sequenced in a study of T-cell memory formation after mild COVID-19. MiXCR, run by TCRdb on the 5' RACE reads, gives a single entry per CDR3 protein. The sample has 300,000 to 350,000 distinct CDR3 sequences, more than 13% seen once. The source material was PBMCs or a T cell subset sorted from them (not recorded which). The receptors originated from a man aged 18 to 30 who had mild COVID-19 (a few samples of this study predate the infection). Cell type and time point are not known. CDR3s include the opening cysteine and the closing phenylalanine or tryptophan. A D gene is named only where the DNA matches it firmly. A clone size is listed for some rows: how often the clone was seen (once, few, many), or a class if it is expanded.

J gene: TRBJ2-7; clone size: few; V gene: TRBV12-3/TRBV12-4; D gene: TRBD2; CDR3 DNA: TGTGCCAGCAGCAAGTCCGGGGGGGTGAGCGAGCAGTACTTC; CDR3 protein: CASSKSGGVSEQYF
J gene: TRBJ1-5; clone size: few; V gene: TRBV3-1; D gene: .; CDR3 DNA: TGTGCCAGCAGCCAAGACAGGATGGACCATCAGCCCCAGCATTTT; CDR3 protein: CASSQDRMDHQPQHF
J gene: TRBJ2-7; clone size: few; V gene: TRBV4-3; D gene: .; CDR3 DNA: TGCGCCAGCAGCCAAGATCGAGGAAGGGTCTACGAGCAGTACTTC; CDR3 protein: CASSQDRGRVYEQYF
J gene: TRBJ2-6; clone size: .; V gene: TRBV20-1; D gene: .; CDR3 DNA: TGCAGTGGTTGGAGTACTGGGGCCAACGTCCTGACTTTC; CDR3 protein: CSGWSTGANVLTF
J gene: TRBJ2-7; clone size: few; V gene: TRBV20-1; D gene: TRBD1; CDR3 DNA: TGCAGTGCTAGAAGAAGGGGGCCTTCCTACGAGCAGTACTTC; CDR3 protein: CSARRRGPSYEQYF
J gene: TRBJ2-1; clone size: .; V gene: TRBV6-2/TRBV6-3; D gene: .; CDR3 DNA: TGTGCCAGCAGAAAAGACAGGGGAGGGTACAATGAGCAGTTCTTC; CDR3 protein: CASRKDRGGYNEQFF
J gene: TRBJ2-3; clone size: few; V gene: TRBV10-1; D gene: TRBD2; CDR3 DNA: TGCGCCAGCAGTTACGGACTAGCTGCTAGCACAGATACGCAGTATTTT; CDR3 protein: CASSYGLAASTDTQYF
J gene: TRBJ2-3; clone size: few; V gene: TRBV10-3; D gene: .; CDR3 DNA: TGTGCCATCAGTGACCTGGCTGGTTATACGCAGTATTTT; CDR3 protein: CAISDLAGYTQYF
J gene: TRBJ1-2; clone size: .; V gene: TRBV4-3; D gene: TRBD1; CDR3 DNA: TGCGCCAGCAGCCAGACCGGGACAGGGGGCTACTATGGCTACACCTTC; CDR3 protein: CASSQTGTGGYYGYTF
J gene: TRBJ2-7; clone size: many; V gene: TRBV9; D gene: .; CDR3 DNA: TGTGCCAGCAGCGGCGCCGCAGGGGTCGAGCAGTACTTC; CDR3 protein: CASSGAAGVEQYF
J gene: TRBJ2-1; clone size: many; V gene: TRBV4-3; D gene: TRBD2; CDR3 DNA: TGCGCCAGCAGCCAAGACCAGCGGGGGACCTACAATGAGCAGTTCTTC; CDR3 protein: CASSQDQRGTYNEQFF
J gene: TRBJ1-1; clone size: .; V gene: TRBV7-8; D gene: .; CDR3 DNA: TGTGCCAGCAGCGGGACGCTGAACACTGAAGCTTTCTTT; CDR3 protein: CASSGTLNTEAFF
J gene: TRBJ2-1; clone size: few; V gene: TRBV12-5; D gene: TRBD2; CDR3 DNA: TGTGCTAGTGGGGGAGAGCGGGGGGGCCCGGGTAAGCAGTTCTTC; CDR3 protein: CASGGERGGPGKQFF
J gene: TRBJ2-3; clone size: few; V gene: TRBV20-1; D gene: TRBD2; CDR3 DNA: TGCAGTGCGGGGGACTACTCTAGCACAGATACGCAGTATTTT; CDR3 protein: CSAGDYSSTDTQYF
J gene: TRBJ1-5; clone size: .; V gene: TRBV20-1; D gene: .; CDR3 DNA: TGCAGTGCTAGGGGGGACATCTTGCAGCCCCAGCATTTT; CDR3 protein: CSARGDILQPQHF
J gene: TRBJ1-1; clone size: .; V gene: TRBV20-1; D gene: .; CDR3 DNA: TGCAGTGCTAGTCTCAGGGGCAGGACTGAAGCTTTCTTT; CDR3 protein: CSASLRGRTEAFF
J gene: TRBJ2-3; clone size: many; V gene: TRBV10-3; D gene: .; CDR3 DNA: TGTGCCATCAGTGAGTCGGACGGAGATACGCAGTATTTT; CDR3 protein: CAISESDGDTQYF
J gene: TRBJ2-2; clone size: few; V gene: TRBV20-1; D gene: .; CDR3 DNA: TGCAGTGCTAGCCCGGGACATCACACCGGGGAGCTGTTTTTT; CDR3 protein: CSASPGHHTGELFF
J gene: TRBJ2-7; clone size: .; V gene: TRBV5-5; D gene: TRBD2; CDR3 DNA: TGTGCCAGCAGCATCCGGGGCGGGGGACCTTACGAGCAGTACTTC; CDR3 protein: CASSIRGGGPYEQYF
J gene: TRBJ2-7; clone size: .; V gene: TRBV25-1; D gene: TRBD1; CDR3 DNA: TGTGCCAGCAGTGGGGGACAGGGGGTCTACGAGCAGTACTTC; CDR3 protein: CASSGGQGVYEQYF
J gene: TRBJ1-6; clone size: .; V gene: TRBV6-5; D gene: .; CDR3 DNA: TGTGCCAGCAGTCACCAGGGATCCGATTCACCCCTCCACTTT; CDR3 protein: CASSHQGSDSPLHF
J gene: TRBJ2-4; clone size: .; V gene: TRBV6-1; D gene: .; CDR3 DNA: TGTGCCAGCAGATTGACCGAGGATAACATTCAGTACTTC; CDR3 protein: CASRLTEDNIQYF
J gene: TRBJ1-1; clone size: .; V gene: TRBV29-1; D gene: .; CDR3 DNA: TGCAGCGTTGAACAAGGAGTGAACACTGAAGCTTTCTTT; CDR3 protein: CSVEQGVNTEAFF
J gene: TRBJ2-5; clone size: .; V gene: TRBV3-1; D gene: .; CDR3 DNA: TGTGCCAGCCGGAGACTGCCGAGGGAGACCCAGTACTTC; CDR3 protein: CASRRLPRETQYF
J gene: TRBJ2-1; clone size: .; V gene: TRBV7-6; D gene: TRBD2; CDR3 DNA: TGTGCCAGCAGCCTCGAGCGGGGGGGCTCCTACAATGAGCAGTTCTTC; CDR3 protein: CASSLERGGSYNEQFF
J gene: TRBJ2-7; clone size: few; V gene: TRBV28; D gene: TRBD2; CDR3 DNA: TGTGCCAGCAGTTTTGCGGGAGACGAGCAGTACTTC; CDR3 protein: CASSFAGDEQYF
J gene: TRBJ2-2; clone size: few; V gene: TRBV15; D gene: .; CDR3 DNA: TGTGCCACCAGCAGAGGGAGGGACATCGGGGAGCTGTTTTTT; CDR3 protein: CATSRGRDIGELFF
J gene: TRBJ2-2; clone size: few; V gene: TRBV2; D gene: .; CDR3 DNA: TGTGCCAGCAGCCCTAATGGGGGGACCGGGGAGCTGTTTTTT; CDR3 protein: CASSPNGGTGELFF
J gene: TRBJ2-3; clone size: .; V gene: TRBV7-9; D gene: .; CDR3 DNA: TGTGCCAGCACCTCGGGGGGCGAATCGGATACGCAGTATTTT; CDR3 protein: CASTSGGESDTQYF
J gene: TRBJ2-1; clone size: few; V gene: TRBV7-2; D gene: TRBD2; CDR3 DNA: TGTGCCAGCAGCTCCGGACTAGCGGGGGGTGAGCAGTTCTTC; CDR3 protein: CASSSGLAGGEQFF
J gene: TRBJ2-3; clone size: few; V gene: TRBV20-1; D gene: TRBD2; CDR3 DNA: TGCAGTGCTAAGCGGGGGAGCTTCACAGATACGCAGTATTTT; CDR3 protein: CSAKRGSFTDTQYF
J gene: TRBJ1-2; clone size: few; V gene: TRBV4-1; D gene: .; CDR3 DNA: TGCGCCAGCAGCCATCGCCGGGACCCAAGTCAGGGCTACACCTTC; CDR3 protein: CASSHRRDPSQGYTF
J gene: TRBJ2-2; clone size: .; V gene: TRBV6-2/TRBV6-3; D gene: .; CDR3 DNA: TGTGCCAGCAGTTATCAGAACACCGGGGAGCTGTTTTTT; CDR3 protein: CASSYQNTGELFF
J gene: TRBJ2-3; clone size: .; V gene: TRBV4-3; D gene: .; CDR3 DNA: TGCGCCAGCAGCCAAGCCCTCAACCCTAGCACAGATACGCAGTATTTT; CDR3 protein: CASSQALNPSTDTQYF
J gene: TRBJ2-3; clone size: .; V gene: TRBV18; D gene: .; CDR3 DNA: TGTGCCAGCTCACTAGCGCCTAGCACAGATACGCAGTATTTT; CDR3 protein: CASSLAPSTDTQYF
J gene: TRBJ1-1; clone size: few; V gene: TRBV7-9; D gene: TRBD1; CDR3 DNA: TGTGCCAGCAGCCTTGGGGGACAGGGTCCTATGAACACTGAAGCTTTCTTT; CDR3 protein: CASSLGGQGPMNTEAFF
J gene: TRBJ2-5; clone size: few; V gene: TRBV6-5; D gene: .; CDR3 DNA: TGTGCCAGCAGTTATGTCGGGGCCCAAGAGACCCAGTACTTC; CDR3 protein: CASSYVGAQETQYF
J gene: TRBJ2-7; clone size: .; V gene: TRBV2; D gene: TRBD1; CDR3 DNA: TGTGCCAGCACTGGGACAGGGGGAAGGTACGAGCAGTACTTC; CDR3 protein: CASTGTGGRYEQYF
J gene: TRBJ2-3; clone size: .; V gene: TRBV7-6; D gene: TRBD2; CDR3 DNA: TGTGCCAGTCTCCCGCTAGCGGGGGCCGTAATCACAGATACGCAGTATTTT; CDR3 protein: CASLPLAGAVITDTQYF